This TCR beta chain was captured by sequencing in a study of blood T cell repertoires in COVID-19. For the study at large: T cells, B-cell-depleted T cells, or PBMCs supplied cDNA or gDNA.

Libraries were prepared by immunoSEQ multiplex PCR; TCRdb keeps only in-frame clonotypes and omits some of them. The profile covers some 50,000 clones, with about 79% appearing a single time and 4.9% taken by the ten largest. The V segment lost 0 bases and the J segment 12 bases; nucleotides outside the gene matches: 11. The CDR3 has 14 residues. Germline assignment: CDR1 SEHNR and CDR2 FQNEAQ (reference sequence). The chain links TRBV7-9 to TRBJ2-7, with TRBD2 identical over 7 bases. Sequencing was performed on peripheral blood. This receptor was obtained from a human donor in a cohort sampled during active COVID-19. The CDR3 reads CASSLAVVASGLYF. CDR3 sequence (DNA): TGTGCCAGCAGCTTAGCGGTCGTGGCTAGCGGCTTGTACTTC. Drawing the rest from reference TRBV7-9 and TRBJ2-7, the complete variable domain is DTGVSQNPRHKITKRGQNVTFRCDPISEHNRLYWYRQTLGQGPEFLTYFQNEAQLEKSRLLSDRFSAERPKGSFSTLEIQRTEQGDSAMYLCASSLAVVASGLYFGPGTRLTVT.